One and the same sample provided the 25 T cell receptor beta chains below, sequenced in a study of early T cells in non-severe SARS-CoV-2 infection. A single record per CDR3 protein comes from TCRdb applying MiXCR to the 5' RACE reads. Of 50,000 to 60,000 distinct CDR3 sequences listed, 6.5% to 8.5% were seen once; the top ten hold 3% to 4%. The sequenced material came from whole blood. The receptors were gathered from an adult who was a healthcare worker with PCR-confirmed SARS-CoV-2 infection or an uninfected control (not recorded which).

The CDR3 sequence: CASSVQGRRPQHF. CDR3 bases: TGTGCCAGCAGTGTGCAGGGGCGCCGGCCCCAGCATTTT. The J gene is TRBJ1-5, the V gene TRBV27, with D possibly TRBD1 on 6 matching bases. Germline assignment: CDR1 MNHEY and CDR2 SMNVEV (reference sequence). This CDR3 is built from 13 residues. V lost 5 bases, J lost 9 bases, and 14 bases lay in between.

This clonotype was recorded at least ten times. This chain uses TRBV7-9 with TRBJ2-5, with TRBD2 identical over 10 bases. This CDR3 spans 14 amino acids. The V segment lost 3 bases and the J segment 5 bases; nucleotides outside the gene matches: 3. Germline CDR1 reads SEHNR; CDR2 reads FQNEAQ (reference sequence). The CDR3 here is CASSFTSGTETQYF. The CDR3 coding sequence is TGTGCCAGCAGCTTCACTAGCGGGACGGAGACCCAGTACTTC.

This clonotype has only a few counts. The rearrangement links TRBV7-8 to TRBJ1-5, with D perhaps TRBD1 (6 bases). Deletions cut 0 bases from V and 2 bases from J, with 8 bases between. The CDR3 runs to 15 residues. The germline CDR1 and CDR2 sequences are SGHVS and FQNEAQ. Here the CDR3 reads CASSLAGGGNQPQHF. CDR3 nucleotides: TGTGCCAGCAGCTTAGCGGGGGGCGGCAATCAGCCCCAGCATTTT. Full variable domain (remainder filled in from reference TRBV7-8 and TRBJ1-5): GAGVSQSPRYKVAKRGQDVALRCDPISGHVSLFWYQQALGQGPEFLTYFQNEAQLDKSGLPSDRFFAERPEGSVSTLKIQRTQQEDSAVYLCASSLAGGGNQPQHFGDGTRLSIL.

The chain combines TRBV9 with TRBJ2-2; possible D gene TRBD2, 6 bases. Trimming shortened V by 0 bases and J by 4 bases, and 13 bases separated the two germline ends. The CDR3 loop spans 16 amino acids. Germline V lookup: CDR1 SGDLS, CDR2 YYNGEE. The CDR3 spells CASSVEGGGITGELFF. The CDR3 coding sequence is TGTGCCAGCAGCGTAGAGGGCGGAGGGATCACCGGGGAGCTGTTTTTT.

The chain couples TRBV9 to TRBJ2-4, with 7 bases lining up with TRBD2. Per the germline V gene, CDR1 is SGDLS and CDR2 is YYNGEE. The CDR3 loop spans 14 amino acids. Trimming took 3 bases from V and 7 from J; bases not matched to a gene: 7. The CDR3 sequence is CASSDTSVANIQYF. The DNA of the CDR3 is TGTGCCAGCAGCGACACTAGCGTGGCGAACATTCAGTACTTC.

The sample holds many counts of this clonotype. The rearrangement links TRBV20-1 to TRBJ2-5, with a weak D call TRBD1 (5 bases). V gave up 3 bases and J gave up 7 bases, with 18 bases separating them. Germline CDR1 and CDR2: DFQATT and SNEGSKA (reference sequence). The CDR3 sequence is 14 residues long. CDR3 region: CSASSRGVWGTQYF. DNA for the CDR3: TGCAGTGCTAGTAGTAGGGGCGTCTGGGGGACCCAGTACTTC.

The chain uses TRBV30 and TRBJ2-1; the D is unclear. The V gene's germline CDR1 is GTSNPN and CDR2 SVGIG (reference sequence). The CDR3 totals 13 residues. The ends were cut back, 3 bases at V and 2 bases at J, with 8 bases in the middle. The CDR3 coding sequence is TGTGCCTGGAGAACGGCTGCCTACAATGAGCAGTTCTTC. Its translation is CAWRTAAYNEQFF.

This clonotype was detected a few times. The V gene is TRBV6-5, the J gene TRBJ2-2; D gene uncertain. Germline CDR1 reads MNHEY; CDR2 reads SVGAGI. This CDR3 spans 12 amino acids. Trimming stripped 4 bases from V and 4 bases from J, with 4 bases between. The CDR3 sequence is CASSFSTGELFF. Here the CDR3 DNA reads TGTGCCAGCAGTTTCTCCACCGGGGAGCTGTTTTTT.

The table lists this clonotype with a few counts. J is TRBJ1-6 and V is TRBV25-1; D is undetermined. This CDR3 region has 15 residues. V was pared by 0 bases and J by 4 bases, with 7 bases between. Germline V gene data show CDR1 as MGHDK and CDR2 as SYGVNS. CDR3 protein: CASSEYSAYNSPLHF. CDR3 DNA sequence: TGTGCCAGCAGTGAATATAGCGCTTATAATTCACCCCTCCACTTT.

This chain joins TRBV2 and TRBJ1-6; 7 nucleotides agree with TRBD1. The CDR3 is made up of 13 amino acids. CDR1 is SNHLY, CDR2 FYNNEI, per germline. V shed 6 bases and J 7 bases; nucleotides not matched to a gene: 3. In DNA, the CDR3 is TGTGCCAGCAGGACGACAGGGAATTCACCCCTCCACTTT. Its protein product is CASRTTGNSPLHF.

The V and J genes are TRBV18 and TRBJ2-2; the match to TRBD1 covers 9 bases. Losses at the gene ends were 6 bases for V and 4 bases for J; bases not matched to a gene: 0. Germline-derived CDR1 and CDR2 are KGHSH and LQKENI. The CDR3 covers 13 residues. The CDR3 is CASSGQGTGELFF. The CDR3 DNA is TGTGCCAGCTCGGGACAGGGCACCGGGGAGCTGTTTTTT.

The V and J genes are TRBV20-1 and TRBJ2-5; D is undetermined. The CDR3 loop spans 10 amino acids. Looked up from germline, CDR1 is DFQATT and CDR2 is SNEGSKA (reference sequence). The chain's CDR3 is CSALVETQYF. In nucleotides, the CDR3 is TGCAGCGCCCTGGTAGAGACCCAGTACTTC.

This clonotype was observed many times. V and J are TRBV18 and TRBJ2-7, with D uncertain. Germline assignment: CDR1 KGHSH and CDR2 LQKENI. The CDR3 totals 11 residues. V lost 1 base to trimming and J lost 5 bases, with 3 bases between them. The CDR3 loop is CASSPLDEQYF. The DNA for the CDR3 is TGTGCCAGCTCACCACTCGACGAGCAGTACTTC.

Remarks on this clonotype: At one of its ends the junction is not consistent with the germline gene, which may arise from a read error. This sequence joins TRBV11-2 and TRBJ2-1; 7 bases line up with TRBD2. Looked up from germline, CDR1 is SGHAT and CDR2 is FQNNGV. The CDR3 spans 15 residues. The CDR3 region has the DNA TGTGCCAGCAGCCTAGACGGGAGGACCTACAATGAGCAGTTCTTC. It yields the protein CASSLDGRTYNEQFF.

The chain combines TRBV18 with TRBJ1-1; weak D call: TRBD1 (5 bases). CDR1 and CDR2 (germline): KGHSH, LQKENI. Deletions cut 1 base from V and 3 bases from J, with 9 bases between. The CDR3 extends over 14 amino acids. The CDR3 loop is CASSPRGRDTEAFF. The CDR3 region has the DNA TGTGCCAGCTCACCACGGGGCCGAGACACTGAAGCTTTCTTT.

This clonotype was seen many times. V gene TRBV28 combines with J gene TRBJ1-1, with 8 bases that match TRBD1. The CDR3 runs 16 residues. Germline CDR1 is MDHEN and CDR2 is SYDVKM. V gave up 6 bases and J gave up 3 bases; unmatched junction bases: 12. CDR3 sequence reads: CASSPGTGGGDTEAFF. CDR3 in DNA: TGTGCCAGCAGCCCAGGGACAGGCGGGGGGGACACTGAAGCTTTCTTT.

This clonotype turned up a few times. V and J are TRBV5-1 and TRBJ1-4; D gene unclear. The CDR3 runs to 14 residues. Trimming removed 1 base at V and 7 bases at J, with 11 bases between. Germline CDR1 SGHRS, CDR2 YFSETQ. The CDR3 DNA follows: TGCGCCAGCAGCTTGAGTGAGACGGCTGAAAAACTGTTTTTT. Amino acid sequence: CASSLSETAEKLFF. The full variable domain, rest sourced from reference TRBV5-1 and TRBJ1-4, is KAGVTQTPRYLIKTRGQQVTLSCSPISGHRSVSWYQQTPGQGLQFLFEYFSETQRNKGNFPGRFSGRQFSNSRSEMNVSTLELGDSALYLCASSLSETAEKLFFGSGTQLSVL.

This clonotype was seen a few times. This rearrangement joins TRBV5-1 to TRBJ2-4; perhaps TRBD2 as D (6 bases). V lost 2 bases and J lost 5, with 11 bases in between. In germline, CDR1 is SGHRS, CDR2 YFSETQ. CDR3 length equals 14 residues. As DNA, the CDR3 is TGCGCCAGCAGCTTAGGCCTAGCGCAAAACATTCAGTACTTC. Amino acid sequence: CASSLGLAQNIQYF.

This clonotype was observed a handful of times. The rearrangement links TRBV28 to TRBJ1-5, with D unresolved. Germline CDR1 reads MDHEN; CDR2 reads SYDVKM. The V end lost 2 bases, the J end lost 2 bases, and 7 bases lay between the germline ends. CDR3 length equals 14 residues. CDR3 DNA: TGTGCCAGCAGTTTAGGGAAGGGCAATCAGCCCCAGCATTTT. Translating it yields CASSLGKGNQPQHF.

There are many counts of this clonotype. This chain links TRBV27 with TRBJ2-7; the D is unclear. The CDR3 extends over 14 amino acids. The V end lost 0 bases, the J end lost 7 bases, and 13 bases lay between the germline ends. CDR1 MNHEY and CDR2 SMNVEV come from the germline V gene (reference sequence). The CDR3 loop is CASSLSGNFGEQYF. CDR3 bases: TGTGCCAGCAGTTTATCGGGGAACTTTGGGGAGCAGTACTTC.

The rearrangement links TRBV20-1 to TRBJ2-3, with 9 positions matching TRBD1. Germline values: CDR1 DFQATT, CDR2 SNEGSKA (reference sequence). CDR3 length equals 20 residues. Germline trimming cut 3 bases from V and 2 bases from J; bases unmatched to any gene: 21. The CDR3 sequence is CSASPIPGQGYSGNTDTQYF. As DNA, the CDR3 is TGCAGTGCTAGCCCGATTCCGGGACAGGGATATTCGGGGAACACAGATACGCAGTATTTT.

This rearrangement joins TRBV6-6 to TRBJ2-3; D unclear. V lost 7 bases, J lost 0 bases, and 17 bases lay in between. The CDR3 is made up of 16 amino acids. CDR1 MNHNY and CDR2 SVGAGI come from the germline V gene (reference sequence). CDR3 sequence: CASTSSLGFSTDTQYF. The CDR3 DNA reads as TGTGCCAGCACCTCCTCTCTTGGGTTTAGCACAGATACGCAGTATTTT.

This clonotype has ten or more counts. The chain combines TRBV11-1 with TRBJ2-1; D remains ambiguous. The ends were cut back, 5 bases at V and 0 bases at J, with 11 bases in the middle. From germline, CDR1 is SGHAT and CDR2 FQDESV (reference sequence). The CDR3 sequence is 15 residues long. The CDR3 is CASSGPISSYNEQFF. In DNA, the CDR3 is TGTGCCAGCAGCGGTCCCATTAGCTCCTACAATGAGCAGTTCTTC.

This clonotype was seen at least ten times. The chain recombines TRBV24-1 with TRBJ2-5; 13 positions match TRBD2. Trimming took 5 bases from V and 5 from J; bases not matched to a gene: 7. Germline-derived CDR1 and CDR2 are KGHDR and SFDVKD. This CDR3 contains 16 residues. The CDR3 bases are TGTGCCACCAGTGCCCGGGGACTAGCGGGGCGTGAGACCCAGTACTTC. Translated, it gives CATSARGLAGRETQYF.

This clonotype was counted ten times or more. The chain carries TRBV5-4 and TRBJ2-1, with TRBD2 as a possible D gene (6 bases). The CDR3 consists of 15 residues. V shed 3 bases and J shed 9 bases, with 19 bases lying between them. Looked up from germline, CDR1 is SGHNT and CDR2 is YYREEE (reference sequence). The CDR3 DNA reads TGTGCCAGCAGCTCGGGTACTAGCCAAGGCAGTGAGCAGTTCTTC. This translates into CASSSGTSQGSEQFF. Drawing the rest from reference TRBV5-4 and TRBJ2-1, the complete variable domain is ETGVTQSPTHLIKTRGQQVTLRCSSQSGHNTVSWYQQALGQGPQFIFQYYREEENGRGNFPPRFSGLQFPNYSSELNVNALELDDSALYLCASSSGTSQGSEQFFGPGTRLTVL.